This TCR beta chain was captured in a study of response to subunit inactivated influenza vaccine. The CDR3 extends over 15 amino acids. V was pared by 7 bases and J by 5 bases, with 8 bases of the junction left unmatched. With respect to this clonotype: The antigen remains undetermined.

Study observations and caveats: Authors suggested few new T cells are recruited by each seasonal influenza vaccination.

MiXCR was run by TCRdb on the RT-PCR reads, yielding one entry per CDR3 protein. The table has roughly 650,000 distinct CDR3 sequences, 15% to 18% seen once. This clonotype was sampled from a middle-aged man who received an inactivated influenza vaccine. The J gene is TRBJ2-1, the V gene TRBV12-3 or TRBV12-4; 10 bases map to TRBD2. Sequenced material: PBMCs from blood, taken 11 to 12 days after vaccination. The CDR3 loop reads CASNLAGGLNNEQFF. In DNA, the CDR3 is TGTGCCAGCAACTTAGCGGGGGGCCTCAACAATGAGCAGTTCTTC.